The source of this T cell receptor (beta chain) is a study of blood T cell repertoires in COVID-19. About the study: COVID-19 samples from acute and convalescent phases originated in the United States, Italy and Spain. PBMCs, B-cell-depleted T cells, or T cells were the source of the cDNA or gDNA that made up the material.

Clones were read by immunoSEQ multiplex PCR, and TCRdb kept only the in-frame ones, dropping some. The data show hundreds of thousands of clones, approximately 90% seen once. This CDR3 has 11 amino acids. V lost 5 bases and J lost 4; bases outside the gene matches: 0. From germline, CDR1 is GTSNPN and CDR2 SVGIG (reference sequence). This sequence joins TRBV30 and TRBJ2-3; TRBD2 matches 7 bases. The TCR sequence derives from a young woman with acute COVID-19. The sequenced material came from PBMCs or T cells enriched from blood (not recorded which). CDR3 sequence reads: CAWGLADTQYF. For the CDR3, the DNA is TGTGCCTGGGGACTAGCAGATACGCAGTATTTT.